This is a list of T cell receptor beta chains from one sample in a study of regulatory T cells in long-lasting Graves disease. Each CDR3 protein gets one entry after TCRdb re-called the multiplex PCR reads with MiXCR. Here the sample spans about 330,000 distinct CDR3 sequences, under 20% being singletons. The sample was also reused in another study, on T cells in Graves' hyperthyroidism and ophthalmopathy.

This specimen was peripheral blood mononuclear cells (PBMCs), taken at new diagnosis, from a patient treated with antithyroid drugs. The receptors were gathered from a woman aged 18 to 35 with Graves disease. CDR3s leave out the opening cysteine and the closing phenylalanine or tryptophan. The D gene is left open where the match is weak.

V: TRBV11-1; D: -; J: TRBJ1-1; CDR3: ASSLSGRSSYLEAF
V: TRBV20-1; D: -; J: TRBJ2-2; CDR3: SARDVEKGDTGELF
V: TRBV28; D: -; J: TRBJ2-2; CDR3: ASRLDTGELF
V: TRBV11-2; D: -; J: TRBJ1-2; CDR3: ASSFEASNYGYT
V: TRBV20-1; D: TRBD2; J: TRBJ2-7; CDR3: SARGTSGAVREQY
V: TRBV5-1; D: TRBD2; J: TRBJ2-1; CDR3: ASSLAGGPSSYNEQF
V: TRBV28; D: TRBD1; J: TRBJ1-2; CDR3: ASMDRGFGYT
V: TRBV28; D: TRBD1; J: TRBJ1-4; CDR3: ASSLTTGDKLF
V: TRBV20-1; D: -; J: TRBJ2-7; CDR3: SAPPGHRQPYEQY
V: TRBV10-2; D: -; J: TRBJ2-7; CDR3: ASSESDAYEQY
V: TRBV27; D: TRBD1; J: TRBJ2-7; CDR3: ASSNGQDTYEQY
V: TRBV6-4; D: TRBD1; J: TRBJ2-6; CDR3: ASSETGGAGANVLT
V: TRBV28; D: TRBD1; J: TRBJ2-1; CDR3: ASRQGQGGNEQF
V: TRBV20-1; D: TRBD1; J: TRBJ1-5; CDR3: SARDYRGGNQPQH
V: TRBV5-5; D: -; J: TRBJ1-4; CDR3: ASSLGGGGKLF
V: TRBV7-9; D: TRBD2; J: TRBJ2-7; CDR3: ASTLGGLPYEQY